These 21 T cell receptor beta chains share one sample of origin, sequenced in a study of early T cells in non-severe SARS-CoV-2 infection. From the 5' RACE reads, TCRdb called clonotypes with MiXCR, one entry per CDR3 protein. In the table there are 53,000 or so distinct CDR3 sequences, roughly 12% of which are singletons. The sample in question was whole blood, obtained at baseline. The receptors here all came from an adult who was a healthcare worker with PCR-confirmed SARS-CoV-2 infection or an uninfected control (not recorded which).

The chain couples TRBV14 to TRBJ2-7, with unresolved D. The germline gives CDR1 SGHDN, CDR2 FVKESK. There are 14 residues in the CDR3. Trimming cost V 1 base and J 1 base, with 8 bases left between them. In DNA, the CDR3 is TGTGCCAGCAGCCAAGCGGTGGGGTCCTACGAGCAGTACTTC. This gives the protein CASSQAVGSYEQYF.

This chain's CDR3 is CASSLVTGRRTGELFF. CDR3 in DNA: TGTGCCAGCAGCTTAGTTACGGGAAGGCGGACCGGGGAGCTGTTTTTT. The V and J genes are TRBV7-2 and TRBJ2-2, with a tentative D call TRBD2 (5 bases). CDR1 SGHTA and CDR2 FQGNSA come from the germline V gene. There are 16 residues in the CDR3. Trimming took 1 base from V and 5 from J, leaving 14 bases between them.

This clonotype was found a few times. This chain links TRBV12-3 or TRBV12-4 with TRBJ2-3; 7 bases are shared with TRBD1. CDR3 length: 15 amino acids. V trimming: 8 bases; J trimming: 2 bases; junction bases outside the gene matches: 10. The CDR3 loop reads CASQSGQPSTDTQYF. DNA of the CDR3: TGTGCCAGCCAGTCGGGACAGCCCTCCACAGATACGCAGTATTTT.

This clonotype was counted only a few times. No DNA is shown, since the ends of the CDR3 on it are uncertain; the CDR3 is the one TCRdb lists. This chain uses TRBV6-6 with TRBJ1-5; the table gives TRBD1 as D, unverified against the DNA. A total of 13 residues make up the CDR3, ends included. CDR1 is MNHNY and CDR2 is SVGAGI in the germline V gene (reference sequence). The CDR3 is CASSSSDRQPQHF.

The chain joins TRBV5-1 to TRBJ1-4; TRBD1 agrees at 8 bases. There are 15 residues in the CDR3. The germline gives CDR1 SGHRS, CDR2 YFSETQ. V was pared by 0 bases and J by 8 bases, with 6 bases of the junction left unmatched. DNA for the CDR3: TGCGCCAGCAGCTTGGCCCGACAGGGGTACGAAAAACTGTTTTTT. Translation: CASSLARQGYEKLFF. The variable domain in full, with the rest retrieved from reference TRBV5-1 and TRBJ1-4, is KAGVTQTPRYLIKTRGQQVTLSCSPISGHRSVSWYQQTPGQGLQFLFEYFSETQRNKGNFPGRFSGRQFSNSRSEMNVSTLELGDSALYLCASSLARQGYEKLFFGSGTQLSVL.

The rearrangement links TRBV3-1 to TRBJ2-4, with 7 bases fitting TRBD2. The junction had 16 bases not matched to a gene; V was cut back by 3 bases and J by 5 bases. CDR3 length: 18 amino acids. Germline CDR1 is LGHDT and CDR2 is YNNKEL (reference sequence). Written as DNA, the CDR3 is TGTGCCAGCAGCCACACAACCGGGACTACCTCCCGACAAAACATTCAGTACTTC. This encodes CASSHTTGTTSRQNIQYF.

There are many counts of this clonotype. The chain is built from TRBV5-1 and TRBJ2-3; D call uncertain. The CDR3 length is 14 residues. Per the germline V gene, CDR1 is SGHRS and CDR2 is YFSETQ. V was cut by 0 bases and J by 2 bases, with 7 bases left in between. The CDR3 region has the DNA TGCGCCAGCAGCTTGGGCAGTGTCACAGATACGCAGTATTTT. Residues: CASSLGSVTDTQYF.

This clonotype was seen only a few times. The chain recombines TRBV28 with TRBJ2-1; the match to TRBD2 covers 7 bases. The CDR3 loop spans 15 amino acids. The J segment lost 4 bases and the V segment lost 8 bases, leaving 11 bases of the junction unmatched. CDR1 and CDR2 from the germline V gene are MDHEN and SYDVKM. CDR3 DNA sequence: TGTGCCAGCTCCCAACGGGGGGTTTTGTACAATGAGCAGTTCTTC. Its protein product is CASSQRGVLYNEQFF.

This rearrangement joins TRBV19 to TRBJ2-6, with D perhaps matching TRBD1 (6 bases). The CDR3 has 16 residues. V lost 4 bases, J lost 0 bases, and 10 bases lay in between. CDR1 and CDR2 (germline): LNHDA, SQIVND (reference sequence). The chain's CDR3 is CASSTGTTSGANVLTF. The CDR3 DNA follows: TGTGCCAGTAGTACTGGGACAACCTCTGGGGCCAACGTCCTGACTTTC.

V and J are TRBV5-5 and TRBJ1-1; the D is unclear. CDR1 is SGHKS, CDR2 YYEKEE, per germline (reference sequence). V gave up 3 bases and J gave up 1 base, with 10 bases separating them. This CDR3 is 14 amino acids long. In nucleotides, the CDR3 is TGTGCCAGCAGCTCTCAGCATAGGAACACTGAAGCTTTCTTT. This gives the protein CASSSQHRNTEAFF.

This clonotype was seen more than once but under ten times. V and J are TRBV29-1 and TRBJ2-7, with 7 bases identical to TRBD2. This CDR3 region has 15 residues. Losses at the gene ends were 1 base for V and 3 bases for J; bases not matched to a gene: 9. Germline CDR1 and CDR2: SQVTM and ANQGSEA. CDR3: CSVEAEGGKIYEQYF. The DNA of the CDR3 is TGCAGCGTTGAAGCCGAGGGAGGGAAAATCTACGAGCAGTACTTC.

This clonotype was observed a few times. This rearrangement joins TRBV3-1 to TRBJ2-7; 9 nucleotides agree with TRBD1. V dropped 4 bases and J dropped 3; count of bases not matched to a gene: 4. Germline V gene sequence: CDR1 LGHDT, CDR2 YNNKEL (reference sequence). The CDR3 is 14 amino acids. In DNA form, the CDR3 reads TGTGCCAGCAGCCGCACAGGGGGCCACTACGAGCAGTACTTC. It encodes CASSRTGGHYEQYF.

This clonotype has just a few counts. The V call is TRBV28, the J call TRBJ2-3; no definite D call. Trimming removed 6 bases from V and 5 bases from J, with 33 bases in between. Germline CDR1 MDHEN, CDR2 SYDVKM. The CDR3 spans 20 residues. The CDR3 bases are TGTGCCAGCAGCTACCCGAGGAAGACCCACCTCGGTCCCATGGAAGATACGCAGTATTTT. Translated, it gives CASSYPRKTHLGPMEDTQYF.

The V gene is TRBV21-1, the J gene TRBJ2-7; the table's D call, TRBD2, was not checked against the DNA. TRBV21-1 is a known pseudogene. The CDR3 extends over 16 amino acids. The CDR3: CAKTSGRCCENCEQYF. The CDR3 DNA sequence: TGTGCCAAAACTAGCGGGAGATGTTGTGAGAACTGCGAGCAGTACTTC.

This clonotype was counted only a few times. This chain connects TRBV7-2 to TRBJ2-2; D might be TRBD2 (6 bases). This CDR3 has 18 residues. Germline-derived CDR1 and CDR2 are SGHTA and FQGNSA. Between the trimmed V and J ends, which lost 3 bases and 0 bases, there was a span of 17 bases. The CDR3 is CASSFDGAGTPNTGELFF. The CDR3 DNA reads as TGTGCCAGCAGCTTTGACGGCGCCGGGACTCCGAACACCGGGGAGCTGTTTTTT.

A few counts support this clonotype. This sequence joins TRBV7-2 and TRBJ2-3, with a tentative D call TRBD2 (6 bases). In germline, CDR1 is SGHTA, CDR2 FQGNSA. Trimming left V 5 bases short and J 1 base short, with 13 bases between. CDR3 length equals 15 residues. For the CDR3, the DNA is TGTGCCAGCAGCCCTCGGCGGGGAGGCACAGATACGCAGTATTTT. It specifies CASSPRRGGTDTQYF.

This clonotype was found a few times. The chain employs TRBV14 and TRBJ2-3; D uncertain. This CDR3 has 14 residues. The V gene's germline CDR1 is SGHDN and CDR2 FVKESK. V lost 0 bases and J 11 bases, leaving 15 bases between the germline ends. CDR3 residues: CASSQDLRAKGQYF. In DNA form, the CDR3 reads TGTGCCAGCAGCCAAGATCTAAGGGCGAAGGGGCAGTATTTT.

The chain uses TRBV6-5 and TRBJ2-1; a possible D gene is TRBD2 (5 bases). The CDR3 length is 15 residues. Germline CDR1 is MNHEY and CDR2 is SVGAGI. V was clipped by 5 bases and J by 2 bases, with 13 bases between them. CDR3 bases: TGTGCCAGCAGTCTACTGGACTCACCCTACAATGAGCAGTTCTTC. Amino acid sequence: CASSLLDSPYNEQFF.

This clonotype was recorded a few times. The chain recombines TRBV11-2 with TRBJ2-2; D is perhaps TRBD1 (6 bases). The germline V and J ends were trimmed by 3 bases and 6 bases, with 23 bases remaining between them. CDR1 and CDR2 (germline): SGHAT, FQNNGV. The CDR3 is made up of 18 amino acids. CDR3 loop: CASSFPGDRINVAGELFF. CDR3 nucleotide sequence: TGTGCCAGCAGCTTCCCAGGGGATAGGATTAATGTGGCCGGGGAGCTGTTTTTT.

The rearrangement links TRBV7-2 to TRBJ2-7; TRBD2 aligns across 9 bases. CDR1 and CDR2 (germline): SGHTA, FQGNSA. CDR3 length equals 14 residues. V trimming: 0 bases; J trimming: 6 bases; junction bases outside the gene matches: 3. This chain's CDR3 is CASSLALAGSEQYF. Here the CDR3 DNA reads TGTGCCAGCAGCTTAGCTCTAGCGGGAAGCGAGCAGTACTTC.

This clonotype was counted many times. The rearrangement links TRBV9 to TRBJ2-3, with D possibly matching TRBD2 (5 bases). The germline V gene encodes CDR1 SGDLS and CDR2 YYNGEE. Trimming pared 2 bases from V and 2 bases from J, leaving 12 bases between. The CDR3 contains 15 residues. Here the CDR3 reads CASSVGGFITDTQYF. In DNA form, the CDR3 reads TGTGCCAGCAGCGTGGGCGGGTTTATCACAGATACGCAGTATTTT.